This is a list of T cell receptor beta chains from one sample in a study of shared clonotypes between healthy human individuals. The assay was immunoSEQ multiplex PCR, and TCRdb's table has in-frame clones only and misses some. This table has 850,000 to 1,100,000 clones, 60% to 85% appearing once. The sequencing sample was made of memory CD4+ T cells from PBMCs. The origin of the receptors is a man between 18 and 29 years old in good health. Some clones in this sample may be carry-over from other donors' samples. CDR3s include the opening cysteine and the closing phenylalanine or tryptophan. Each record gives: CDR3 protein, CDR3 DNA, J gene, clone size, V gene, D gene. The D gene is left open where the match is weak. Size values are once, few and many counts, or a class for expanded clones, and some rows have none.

CASGQVWGGSYNEQFF TGTGCCAGCGGACAGGTTTGGGGGGGATCCTACAATGAGCAGTTCTTC TRBJ2-1 NA TRBV28 NA
CASSLGGSGNEQFF TGTGCCAGCTCACTCGGCGGGAGTGGGAATGAGCAGTTCTTC TRBJ2-1 NA TRBV18 TRBD2
CSAIPKYEQYF TGCAGTGCTATTCCCAAATACGAGCAGTACTTC TRBJ2-7 few TRBV20-1 NA
CASSRTQGGILVREGEQFF TGTGCCAGCTCACGTACACAGGGGGGGATACTAGTTCGCGAGGGTGAGCAGTTCTTC TRBJ2-1 NA TRBV18 NA
CASSLTSGGQETQYF TGTGCCAGCAGCCTGACTAGCGGGGGGCAAGAGACCCAGTACTTC TRBJ2-5 NA TRBV5-4 TRBD2
CASSEQREFVYEQYF TGTGCCAGCAGTGAGCAGCGGGAGTTTGTGTACGAGCAGTACTTC TRBJ2-7 NA TRBV2 TRBD2
CASSRDRELYSNQPQHF TGTGCCAGTAGTCGTGACAGGGAGCTGTATAGCAATCAGCCCCAGCATTTT TRBJ1-5 once TRBV19 TRBD1
CASSPDRANTGELFF TGCGCCAGCAGCCCGGACAGGGCGAACACCGGGGAGCTGTTTTTT TRBJ2-2 NA TRBV5-1 TRBD1
CASSPPPIQGMGGYTF TGTGCCAGCTCACCACCCCCAATCCAGGGGATGGGAGGCTACACCTTC TRBJ1-2 many TRBV18 NA
CASSLRAYGYTF TGTGCCAGCAGTTTAAGAGCGTATGGCTACACCTTC TRBJ1-2 few TRBV28 NA
CASSQGQGAGAGELFF TGTGCCAGTAGCCAGGGACAGGGGGCGGGAGCCGGGGAGCTGTTTTTT TRBJ2-2 few TRBV19 TRBD1
CASSLVDANYGYTF TGTGCCAGCAGCTTGGTAGACGCTAACTATGGCTACACCTTC TRBJ1-2 NA TRBV5-6 NA
CSALDRDEKLFF TGCAGCGCCCTTGACAGGGATGAAAAACTGTTTTTT TRBJ1-4 few TRBV29-1 TRBD1
CASSLNRGTDTQYF TGTGCCAGCAGTTTAAACAGGGGTACAGATACGCAGTATTTT TRBJ2-3 NA TRBV27 TRBD1
CASTAARGGVDGYTF TGTGCCAGCACCGCCGCGCGGGGTGGGGTGGATGGCTACACCTTC TRBJ1-2 NA TRBV21-1 NA
CASSRTGGEQYF TGTGCCAGTAGTAGGACCGGGGGCGAGCAGTACTTC TRBJ2-7 NA TRBV19 NA
CASSQDPKPIGAQAFF TGTGCCAGCAGCCAAGATCCCAAACCAATCGGGGCACAAGCTTTCTTT TRBJ1-1 NA TRBV4-2 NA
CAWSVVFQETQYF TGTGCCTGGAGTGTGGTCTTCCAAGAGACCCAGTACTTC TRBJ2-5 few TRBV30 NA
CASSLATQSSGANVLTF TGCGCCAGCAGCCTTGCGACTCAATCCTCTGGGGCCAACGTCCTGACTTTC TRBJ2-6 NA TRBV5-1 NA
CASSPRQVTDTQYF TGTGCCAGCAGCCCCCGACAGGTCACAGATACGCAGTATTTT TRBJ2-3 NA TRBV7-7 NA
CASSWRGETQYF TGTGCCAGCAGCTGGAGAGGGGAGACCCAGTACTTC TRBJ2-5 NA TRBV5-8 NA
CASSPIGRGRGEQFF TGCGCCAGCAGCCCCATAGGGAGGGGGAGAGGTGAGCAGTTCTTC TRBJ2-1 NA TRBV4-1 NA
CASSQGGRKYF TGCGCCAGCAGCCAAGGGGGCCGGAAGTACTTC TRBJ2-7 few TRBV4-1 NA
CASSLGRENTGELFF TGTGCCAGCAGCTTAGGCAGGGAGAACACCGGGGAGCTGTTTTTT TRBJ2-2 once TRBV11-2 NA
CASSFGQNRNTGELFF TGTGCCAGCAGTTTCGGACAGAATAGGAACACCGGGGAGCTGTTTTTT TRBJ2-2 once TRBV28 NA
CAIRPRESSTDTQYF TGTGCCATCAGGCCTCGGGAGTCGAGCACAGATACGCAGTATTTT TRBJ2-3 few TRBV10-3 NA
CASSQEGGRALGTGELFF TGCGCCAGCAGCCAAGAGGGGGGCAGGGCCCTGGGGACCGGGGAGCTGTTTTTT TRBJ2-2 NA TRBV4-1 NA
CASRGTSGRSDTQYF TGTGCCAGCAGAGGAACTAGCGGGAGGTCAGATACGCAGTATTTT TRBJ2-3 NA TRBV6-6 TRBD2
CASEGQPNTEAFF TGTGCTAGCGAGGGACAGCCGAATACTGAAGCTTTCTTT TRBJ1-1 once TRBV12-5 TRBD1
CASSGGRLTEAFF TGTGCCAGCAGCGGGGGGCGGTTAACTGAAGCTTTCTTT TRBJ1-1 few TRBV2 NA
CASSLRGQGADTQYF TGTGCCAGCAGCTTAAGGGGACAGGGCGCAGATACGCAGTATTTT TRBJ2-3 NA TRBV7-8 TRBD1
CASSPDDGQFF TGTGCCAGCTCACCCGACGATGGGCAGTTCTTC TRBJ2-1 NA TRBV18 NA
CASSQGGTNTGELFF TGTGCCAGCAGTCAAGGAGGGACGAACACCGGGGAGCTGTTTTTT TRBJ2-2 NA TRBV28 NA
CSVEKRLAGGNEQFF TGCAGCGTTGAAAAGAGACTAGCGGGGGGCAATGAGCAGTTCTTC TRBJ2-1 NA TRBV29-1 TRBD2
CASSLRDRPSYGYTF TGTGCCAGCAGTTTACGAGACAGGCCCTCCTATGGCTACACCTTC TRBJ1-2 NA TRBV28 NA
CASRGLAGGSYNEQFF TGTGCCAGCAGGGGTCTAGCGGGAGGATCCTACAATGAGCAGTTCTTC TRBJ2-1 NA TRBV2 TRBD2
CASSYGYEQYF TGTGCCAGCAGTTACGGGTACGAGCAGTACTTC TRBJ2-7 once TRBV2 NA
CSVERVSTDTQYF TGCAGCGTTGAACGGGTTAGCACAGATACGCAGTATTTT TRBJ2-3 NA TRBV29-1 NA
CASSYGQGVGGYTF TGTGCCAGCAGTTACGGACAGGGGGTGGGTGGCTACACCTTC TRBJ1-2 NA TRBV6-5 TRBD1
CAWRTTSSYEQYF TGTGCCTGGAGAACGACGAGCTCCTACGAGCAGTACTTC TRBJ2-7 few TRBV30 NA
CASTLASSTDTQYF TGTGCCAGCACGTTAGCCTCTAGCACAGATACGCAGTATTTT TRBJ2-3 few TRBV19 NA
CSVGGLAGGPIPADTQYF TGCAGCGTTGGGGGACTAGCGGGAGGGCCAATCCCTGCAGATACGCAGTATTTT TRBJ2-3 NA TRBV29-1 TRBD2
CASSPGWGRARYGYTF TGTGCCAGCAGCCCTGGTTGGGGCAGGGCCCGCTATGGCTACACCTTC TRBJ1-2 NA TRBV5-6 NA
CASSVGGSSYEQYF TGTGCCAGCAGTGTAGGCGGGTCCTCCTACGAGCAGTACTTC TRBJ2-7 NA TRBV2 NA
CASSYSQGRYEQYF TGTGCCAGCAGTTACTCACAGGGTCGCTACGAGCAGTACTTC TRBJ2-7 NA TRBV6-6 NA
CASSGTGGIYNEQFF TGTGCCAGCAGTGGGACAGGTGGGATTTACAATGAGCAGTTCTTC TRBJ2-1 NA TRBV2 TRBD1
CASSPGVDSYEQYF TGTGCCAGCTCACCCGGCGTGGATTCTTACGAGCAGTACTTC TRBJ2-7 NA TRBV18 NA
CASSLPQGAQGNEQFF TGTGCCAGCAGTTTACCTCAGGGGGCGCAAGGGAATGAGCAGTTCTTC TRBJ2-1 once TRBV28 TRBD1
CASSRTVLTHGYTF TGTGCCAGCAGTCGGACTGTGCTTACTCATGGCTACACCTTC TRBJ1-2 NA TRBV6-6 NA
CARSPGLAGGPRDTQYF TGTGCCCGAAGCCCCGGACTAGCGGGAGGGCCGAGAGATACGCAGTATTTT TRBJ2-3 NA TRBV30 TRBD2